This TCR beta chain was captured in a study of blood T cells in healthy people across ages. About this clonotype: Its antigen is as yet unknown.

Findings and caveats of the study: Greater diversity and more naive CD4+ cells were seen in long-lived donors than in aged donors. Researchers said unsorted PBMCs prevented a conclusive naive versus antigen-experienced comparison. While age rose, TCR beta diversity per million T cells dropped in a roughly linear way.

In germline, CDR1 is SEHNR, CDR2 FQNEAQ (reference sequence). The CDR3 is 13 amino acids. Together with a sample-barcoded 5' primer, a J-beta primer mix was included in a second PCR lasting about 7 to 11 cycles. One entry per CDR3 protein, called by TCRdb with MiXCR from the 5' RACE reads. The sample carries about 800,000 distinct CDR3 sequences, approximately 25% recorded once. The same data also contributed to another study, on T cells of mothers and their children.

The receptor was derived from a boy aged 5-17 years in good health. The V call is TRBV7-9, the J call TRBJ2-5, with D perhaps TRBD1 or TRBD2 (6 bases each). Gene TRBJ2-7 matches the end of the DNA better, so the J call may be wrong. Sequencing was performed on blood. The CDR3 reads CALRGDTLYEQYF. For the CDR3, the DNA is TGTGCCCTTAGGGGGGACACCCTCTACGAGCAGTACTTC.